The 27 T cell receptor beta chains presented below share a single source sample, sequenced in a study of vaccination effects on CD4 cells after COVID-19. Method: immunoSEQ multiplex PCR; TCRdb's copy keeps in-frame clones and lacks some. The table lists tens of thousands of clones, 55% to 75% of them singletons. Following 10 days of culture, CD4+ T cells were isolated. Their cognate antigens are unknown. The input for sequencing was CD4+ T cells from PBMCs cultured without peptide, taken before COVID-19 vaccination. The origin of the receptors is a human donor who received a COVID-19 vaccine.

As DNA, the CDR3 is TGTGCCAGCAGCCCTCCGACAGTATACAATGAGCAGTTCTTC. Its translation: CASSPPTVYNEQFF. The chain employs TRBV7-9 and TRBJ2-1; possible D gene TRBD1, 5 bases. Germline CDR1 SEHNR, CDR2 FQNEAQ (reference sequence). V lost 5 bases and J lost 4, with 12 bases in between. The length of the CDR3 is 14 residues.

In DNA, the CDR3 is TGTGCCAGCAGTTTGGGGACAGCCCACATAGGCTACACCTTC. It specifies CASSLGTAHIGYTF. The V gene is TRBV28, the J gene TRBJ1-2; TRBD1 matches 7 bases. Germline loops: CDR1 MDHEN, CDR2 SYDVKM. This CDR3 is built from 14 residues. Trimming took 3 bases from V and 8 from J; bases not matched to a gene: 9.

The table lists this clone with a count of one. V and J are TRBV3-1 (or the pseudogene TRBV3-2) and TRBJ1-2; the match to TRBD1 covers 9 bases. V gave up 4 bases and J gave up 6 bases; unmatched junction bases: 9. The CDR3 contains 15 residues. The germline CDR1 and CDR2 sequences are LGHDT and YNNKEL (reference sequence). The CDR3: CASSLTDRGNHGYTF. DNA for the CDR3: TGTGCCAGCAGCCTCACGGACAGGGGAAACCATGGCTACACCTTC.

The rearrangement links TRBV6-1 to TRBJ1-2; D remains unclear. There are 13 residues in the CDR3. V dropped 2 bases and J dropped 1 base, with 5 bases sitting between them. Germline-derived CDR1 and CDR2 are MNHNS and SASEGT. CDR3 region: CASSEIHNYGYTF. The CDR3 DNA reads as TGTGCCAGCAGTGAAATACATAACTATGGCTACACCTTC.

Remarks on this clone: It may be a read error: a sequence one base away is much more abundant. In the same sample, other DNA sequences code for this CDR3. The V gene is TRBV30, the J gene TRBJ2-6, with D uncertain. CDR1 and CDR2 (germline): GTSNPN, SVGIG (reference sequence). Deletions cut 0 bases from V and 0 bases from J, with 6 bases between. The CDR3 runs 15 residues. The CDR3 is CAWSVLGSGANVLTF. DNA of the CDR3: TGTGCCTGGAGTGTACTGGGCTCTGGGGCCAACGTCCTGACTTTC.

This chain joins TRBV10-3 and TRBJ1-1; 7 positions agree with TRBD1. The CDR3 is 15 residues long. Trimming took 6 bases from V and 3 from J; bases not matched to a gene: 10. Germline V gene sequence: CDR1 ENHRY, CDR2 SYGVKD. CDR3 in amino acids: CAISVSDRIYTEAFF. DNA of the CDR3: TGTGCCATCAGCGTATCGGACAGGATATACACTGAAGCTTTCTTT.

The chain is built from TRBV7-8 and TRBJ2-4; tentative D call: TRBD1 (6 bases). CDR1 SGHVS and CDR2 FQNEAQ come from the germline V gene. Trimming took 5 bases from V and 0 from J, leaving 14 bases between them. The CDR3 length is 16 residues. This chain's CDR3 is CASSQTGILAKNIQYF. CDR3 coding DNA: TGTGCCAGCAGCCAAACAGGGATTTTAGCCAAAAACATTCAGTACTTC. Filled out from reference TRBV7-8 and TRBJ2-4, the complete variable domain reads GAGVSQSPRYKVAKRGQDVALRCDPISGHVSLFWYQQALGQGPEFLTYFQNEAQLDKSGLPSDRFFAERPEGSVSTLKIQRTQQEDSAVYLCASSQTGILAKNIQYFGAGTRLSVL.

This chain connects TRBV11-3 to TRBJ1-6; no clear D. V lost 2 bases, J lost 0 bases, and 14 bases lay in between. Germline CDR1 and CDR2: SGHNT and YENEEA. CDR3 length: 18 amino acids. CDR3 coding DNA: TGTGCCAGCAGCTTACAGGCAGGTCATAGCTCCTATAATTCACCCCTCCACTTT. Amino acid sequence: CASSLQAGHSSYNSPLHF.

This clone is labeled as medium-sized. V gene TRBV7-9 combines with J gene TRBJ1-5; maybe TRBD1 (5 bases). The length of the CDR3 is 12 residues. Trimming took 9 bases from V and 5 from J, leaving 11 bases between them. In germline, CDR1 is SEHNR, CDR2 FQNEAQ (reference sequence). In DNA form, the CDR3 reads TGTGCCAGGGGGCCGGGGGATCAGCCCCAGCATTTT. It codes for CARGPGDQPQHF. The full variable domain, with the rest looked up from reference TRBV7-9 and TRBJ1-5, is DTGVSQNPRHKITKRGQNVTFRCDPISEHNRLYWYRQTLGQGPEFLTYFQNEAQLEKSRLLSDRFSAERPKGSFSTLEIQRTEQGDSAMYLCARGPGDQPQHFGDGTRLSIL.

This clone was counted a few times. The genes are TRBV5-6 and TRBJ1-3, with D unresolved. CDR1 and CDR2 (germline): SGHDT, YYEEEE. Trimming took 6 bases from V and 4 from J, leaving 20 bases between them. The CDR3 sequence is 16 residues long. CDR3 nucleotides: TGTGCCAGCACCGTCGCCCAGGAATCGGGGGGAAACACCATATATTTT. Its translation is CASTVAQESGGNTIYF.

Here the CDR3 DNA reads TGTGCCAGCAGCCAAGGTCCGGGACAGGGGAACACCGGGGAGCTGTTTTTT. Its protein product is CASSQGPGQGNTGELFF. This chain connects TRBV3-1 (or the pseudogene TRBV3-2) to TRBJ2-2; 9 bases fit TRBD1. Per germline, CDR1 LGHDT and CDR2 YNNKEL (reference sequence). This CDR3 spans 17 amino acids. V lost 1 base to trimming and J lost 1 base; unmatched junction nucleotides: 4.

The chain joins TRBV30 to TRBJ1-2; D is undetermined. CDR1 GTSNPN and CDR2 SVGIG come from the germline V gene (reference sequence). The CDR3 is made up of 13 amino acids. Between the trimmed V and J ends, which lost 5 bases and 4 bases, there was a span of 14 bases. DNA for the CDR3: TGTGCCTGGTCTAAACCTGGGAGCTATGGCTACACCTTC. Protein: CAWSKPGSYGYTF.

V is TRBV7-2 and J is TRBJ1-1; TRBD1 is a possible D gene (5 bases). CDR1 SGHTA and CDR2 FQGNSA come from the germline V gene. The V end was cut by 1 base, the J end by 3 bases, with 9 bases between. The CDR3 runs to 14 residues. CDR3 sequence: CASSLVEGYTEAFF. The CDR3 bases are TGTGCCAGCAGCTTAGTGGAGGGGTACACTGAAGCTTTCTTT.

In its sample, this clone was seen once. The rearrangement uses TRBV18 and TRBJ2-1, with a weak D call TRBD2 (6 bases). The CDR3 is 14 amino acids. With 3 bases removed from V and 5 bases from J, the gap between germline ends came to 11 bases. Germline-derived CDR1 and CDR2 are KGHSH and LQKENI. DNA for the CDR3: TGTGCCAGCTCACCGGGGACTCGCGACAATGAGCAGTTCTTC. As protein: CASSPGTRDNEQFF.

The chain joins TRBV3-1 (or the pseudogene TRBV3-2) to TRBJ2-3; TRBD2 aligns across 13 bases. This CDR3 has 15 residues. Germline V lookup: CDR1 LGHDT, CDR2 YNNKEL (reference sequence). V shed 4 bases and J 7 bases; nucleotides not matched to a gene: 5. The CDR3 bases are TGTGCCAGCAGCCGTAGGACTAGCGGGGGAAATACGCAGTATTTT. Amino acid sequence: CASSRRTSGGNTQYF.

This chain links TRBV2 with TRBJ1-4; D not certain. V dropped 7 bases and J dropped 4 bases, with 10 bases sitting between them. In germline, CDR1 is SNHLY, CDR2 FYNNEI. This CDR3 is built from 13 residues. Here the CDR3 reads CASMIYGNEKLFF. CDR3 DNA sequence: TGTGCCAGCATGATCTATGGTAATGAAAAACTGTTTTTT.

V and J are TRBV4-1 and TRBJ1-4, with 8 bases identical to TRBD1. There are 18 residues in the CDR3. Unmatched junction bases numbered 10, after V lost 4 bases and J lost 0 bases. Germline V CDR1 and CDR2: MGHRA, YSYEKL. The CDR3 region has the DNA TGCGCCAGCAGCCCGACAGGCACAGGGGGAGCAACTAATGAAAAACTGTTTTTT. As protein: CASSPTGTGGATNEKLFF.

The chain joins TRBV29-1 to TRBJ2-7; no reliable D call. The CDR3 runs 13 residues. Germline CDR1 reads SQVTM; CDR2 reads ANQGSEA. Trimming stripped 3 bases from V and 6 bases from J, with 15 bases between. CDR3 DNA: TGCAGCGTTGAGACCACATTTCCGGGCGAGCAGTACTTC. Translated, it gives CSVETTFPGEQYF.

The CDR3 loop reads CASSVDRGRTEAFF. CDR3 bases: TGTGCCAGCAGCGTGGACAGGGGAAGGACTGAAGCTTTCTTT. V gene TRBV2 combines with J gene TRBJ1-1; TRBD1 matches 9 bases. The J segment lost 5 bases and the V segment lost 6 bases, leaving 7 bases of the junction unmatched. Germline CDR1 and CDR2: SNHLY and FYNNEI. The CDR3 is 14 residues long.

V gene TRBV6-5 combines with J gene TRBJ1-3; perhaps TRBD1 as D (6 bases). CDR1 is MNHEY, CDR2 SVGAGI, per germline. This CDR3 has 14 residues. The V gene lost 4 bases and the J gene lost 4 bases, with 11 bases spanning the gap. CDR3 DNA: TGTGCCAGCAGTTCCACAGGGTGGGGAAACACCATATATTTT. Its protein product is CASSSTGWGNTIYF.

The V gene is TRBV4-2, the J gene TRBJ2-3; 8 bases agree with TRBD2. Germline V gene lookup returns CDR1 LGHNA and CDR2 YNFKEQ. This CDR3 contains 17 residues. The J segment lost 3 bases and the V segment lost 4 bases, leaving 12 bases of the junction unmatched. Written as DNA, the CDR3 is TGTGCCAGCAGCCCTCTAAGGCGGGGGGCCGATACAGATACGCAGTATTTT. It yields the protein CASSPLRRGADTDTQYF.

V is TRBV19 and J is TRBJ2-5; a possible D gene is TRBD1 (6 bases). The CDR3 has 13 residues. Trimming cost V 5 bases and J 4 bases, with 11 bases left between them. The germline CDR1 and CDR2 sequences are LNHDA and SQIVND (reference sequence). The chain's CDR3 is CASSAQGRETQYF. The CDR3 nucleotides read TGTGCCAGTAGTGCACAGGGAAGAGAGACCCAGTACTTC.

Only a few counts were recorded for this clone. The chain carries TRBV7-2 and TRBJ1-6; maybe TRBD1 (5 bases). Looked up from germline, CDR1 is SGHTA and CDR2 is FQGNSA. The V end lost 5 bases, the J end lost 13 bases, and 12 bases lay between the germline ends. The CDR3 consists of 12 residues. Here the CDR3 reads CASSPGLGPLHF. DNA for the CDR3: TGTGCCAGCAGCCCGGGGCTTGGGCCCCTCCACTTT. The whole variable domain, filled in from reference TRBV7-2 and TRBJ1-6, reads GAGVSQSPSNKVTEKGKDVELRCDPISGHTALYWYRQSLGQGLEFLIYFQGNSAPDKSGLPSDRFSAERTGGSVSTLTIQRTQQEDSAVYLCASSPGLGPLHFGNGTRLTVT.

Only one count was recorded for this clone. The rearrangement links TRBV5-1 to TRBJ2-1; the D is unclear. Germline V CDR1 and CDR2: SGHRS, YFSETQ. Trimming left V 3 bases short and J 0 bases short, with 16 bases between. This CDR3 has 17 residues. CDR3 nucleotides: TGCGCCAGCAGCTCAAGACCGACACTAAGCTCCTACAATGAGCAGTTCTTC. It specifies CASSSRPTLSSYNEQFF.

V is TRBV6-5 and J is TRBJ2-2; D not certain. This CDR3 is 15 amino acids long. V was clipped by 2 bases and J by 4 bases, with 11 bases between them. From germline, CDR1 is MNHEY and CDR2 SVGAGI. DNA of the CDR3: TGTGCCAGCAGTTACCGACCGAAGCTCACCGGGGAGCTGTTTTTT. Residues: CASSYRPKLTGELFF.

The genes are TRBV10-3 and TRBJ2-1; either TRBD1 or TRBD2 may fit D (6 bases each). V lost 10 bases and J 9 bases, leaving 22 bases between the germline ends. The CDR3 totals 14 residues. Per germline, CDR1 ENHRY and CDR2 SYGVKD. For the CDR3, the DNA is TGTGCCACTCTCACAACCGCAGGGGAGGTTGAGCAGTTCTTC. The encoded protein is CATLTTAGEVEQFF.

The chain combines TRBV2 with TRBJ1-2; the D is unclear. CDR1 is SNHLY, CDR2 FYNNEI, per germline. V gave up 9 bases and J gave up 4 bases, with 12 bases separating them. The CDR3 extends over 12 amino acids. The CDR3 spells CASRPESYGYTF. CDR3 DNA sequence: TGTGCCAGTCGACCAGAGAGCTATGGCTACACCTTC.